The 26 T cell receptor beta chains listed next were all sequenced from one sample in a study of immune heterogeneity within non-small cell lung tumors. Genomic DNA from bulk tumor acted as the template, and roughly 0.55 ug was loaded per sample. Multiple biopsies spaced far apart were taken from each primary tumor during surgery. The cohort was untreated, with newly diagnosed non-small cell lung cancer undergoing curative surgery. Multiplex PCR was performed with 32 V and 13 J primers, and it amplified TCR beta CDR3. One entry per CDR3 protein, called by TCRdb with MiXCR from the multiplex PCR reads. This sample carries fewer than 13,000 distinct CDR3 sequences, more than 25% of them seen once, and the ten largest clones take 7.5% to 9.5%. The specimen was lung tumor tissue. The receptor source for this set is a woman aged 55-70 years with non-small cell lung cancer.

In this sample, this clonotype turned up many times. This chain links TRBV12-5 with TRBJ2-1, with TRBD2 as a possible D gene (6 bases). V gave up 4 bases and J gave up 0 bases, with 13 bases separating them. Germline loops: CDR1 LGHNT, CDR2 FRNRAP. This CDR3 has 16 amino acids. CDR3 bases: TGTGCTAGTGGTTCGACCGGGACTTCCTCCTACAATGAGCAGTTCTTC. This encodes CASGSTGTSSYNEQFF. The full variable domain, with the rest looked up from reference TRBV12-5 and TRBJ2-1, is DARVTQTPRHKVTEMGQEVTMRCQPILGHNTVFWYRQTMMQGLELLAYFRNRAPLDDSGMPKDRFSAEMPDATLATLKIQPSEPRDSAVYFCASGSTGTSSYNEQFFGPGTRLTVL.

This clonotype rates as large. The chain carries TRBV20-1 and TRBJ2-7; D possibly corresponds to TRBD2 (6 bases). CDR3 length: 15 residues. Germline V lookup: CDR1 DFQATT, CDR2 SNEGSKA (reference sequence). V was pared by 4 bases and J by 2 bases, with 18 bases between. The CDR3 bases are TGCAGTGCTATCAACCCGGGACTTAGAGCCTACGAGCAGTACTTC. The encoded protein is CSAINPGLRAYEQYF.

Sample share makes this clonotype medium-sized. J is TRBJ2-1 and V is TRBV19; 10 bases match TRBD2. The CDR3 extends over 16 amino acids. Germline-derived CDR1 and CDR2 are LNHDA and SQIVND (reference sequence). V shed 2 bases and J 2 bases; nucleotides not matched to a gene: 3. The CDR3 loop reads CASSIRGTSAYNEQFF. CDR3 coding DNA: TGTGCCAGTAGTATAAGGGGGACTAGCGCCTACAATGAGCAGTTCTTC.

The rearrangement links TRBV7-2 to TRBJ2-7; D gene ambiguous. V lost 5 bases and J lost 2, with 13 bases in between. The CDR3 is 14 residues long. Germline V gene data show CDR1 as SGHTA and CDR2 as FQGNSA. CDR3 sequence reads: CASSQVGTAYEQYF. The CDR3 DNA follows: TGTGCCAGCAGCCAAGTCGGCACGGCCTACGAGCAGTACTTC.

This clonotype qualifies as medium-sized (0.01 to 0.1%). V and J are TRBV28 and TRBJ2-2; 12 bases map to TRBD1. Germline CDR1 is MDHEN and CDR2 is SYDVKM. CDR3 length: 15 residues. The J segment lost 4 bases and the V segment lost 6 bases, leaving 3 bases of the junction unmatched. The CDR3 sequence is CASRGTGGITGELFF. CDR3 coding DNA: TGTGCCAGCAGGGGGACAGGGGGCATCACCGGGGAGCTGTTTTTT.

This clonotype showed up just a few times. The chain employs TRBV6-1 and TRBJ2-3; 11 nucleotides match TRBD1. Germline CDR1 is MNHNS and CDR2 is SASEGT. The J segment lost 2 bases and the V segment lost 6 bases, leaving 4 bases of the junction unmatched. This CDR3 has 15 amino acids. The CDR3 DNA is TGTGCCAGCAGCAAGGACAGGGGGCTCACAGATACGCAGTATTTT. It codes for CASSKDRGLTDTQYF.

The chain recombines TRBV15 with TRBJ2-1; TRBD2 matches 10 bases. CDR3 length: 16 residues. CDR1 and CDR2 (germline): LNHNV, YYDKDF (reference sequence). The V gene end was trimmed by 0 bases and the J gene end by 16 bases; junction bases not matched to a gene: 15. The CDR3 nucleotides are TGTGCCACCAGCAGAGATAAGAACCCGGCTAGCGGGAGTTTATTCTTC. Its protein is CATSRDKNPASGSLFF. The variable domain in full, completed from reference TRBV15 and TRBJ2-1, reads DAMVIQNPRYQVTQFGKPVTLSCSQTLNHNVMYWYQQKSSQAPKLLFHYYDKDFNNEADTPDNFQSRRPNTSFCFLDIRSPGLGDTAMYLCATSRDKNPASGSLFFGPGTRLTVL.

This clonotype was recorded at least ten times. The V and J genes are TRBV28 and TRBJ1-6; a weak D match, TRBD1 (6 bases). Trimming removed 6 bases at V and 2 bases at J, with 11 bases between. The CDR3 runs 15 residues. In germline, CDR1 is MDHEN, CDR2 SYDVKM. CDR3 DNA: TGTGCCAGCAGCACAGGGCCCGCCTATAATTCACCCCTCCACTTT. Protein product: CASSTGPAYNSPLHF.

By frequency in the sample, this clonotype is medium-sized. The genes are TRBV7-2 and TRBJ1-1, with D hard to call. This CDR3 is 13 amino acids long. Germline-derived CDR1 and CDR2 are SGHTA and FQGNSA. The ends were cut back, 2 bases at V and 4 bases at J, with 8 bases in the middle. CDR3 loop: CASSLYSLTEAFF. CDR3 nucleotide sequence: TGTGCCAGCAGCTTATACAGCCTCACTGAAGCTTTCTTT.

This clonotype appeared many times. The V gene is TRBV18, the J gene TRBJ1-1; D is undetermined. This CDR3 is built from 13 residues. The germline CDR1 and CDR2 sequences are KGHSH and LQKENI. V was trimmed by 6 bases and J by 5 bases, leaving 13 bases between them. The CDR3 DNA sequence: TGTGCCAGCTCGCCGGGTGGGCGAACTGAAGCTTTCTTT. Protein: CASSPGGRTEAFF.

This clonotype appeared many times. The CDR3 sequence is CASSSPTGRNTEAFF. As DNA, the CDR3 is TGTGCCAGCAGTTCACCGACAGGGAGAAACACTGAAGCTTTCTTT. This sequence joins TRBV27 and TRBJ1-1; 7 nucleotides agree with TRBD1. CDR3 length: 15 amino acids. Per germline, CDR1 MNHEY and CDR2 SMNVEV (reference sequence). J lost 2 bases, V lost 4 bases, and 7 bases had no gene match.

This clonotype was observed once. The J gene is TRBJ2-3, the V gene TRBV3-1, with 13 bases identical to TRBD2. The CDR3 has 16 residues. V lost 6 bases and J lost 5; bases outside the gene matches: 8. Germline assignment: CDR1 LGHDT and CDR2 YNNKEL (reference sequence). CDR3 coding DNA: TGTGCCAGCAGTAAACGACTAGCGGGAGGCCAAGATACGCAGTATTTT. Its translation: CASSKRLAGGQDTQYF.

This clonotype qualifies as medium-sized. The V and J genes are TRBV6-5 and TRBJ1-2; D remains ambiguous. This CDR3 contains 13 residues. Germline lookup yields CDR1 MNHEY and CDR2 SVGAGI. V gave up 4 bases and J gave up 6 bases, with 12 bases separating them. The CDR3 reads CASSSSRAHGYTF. The CDR3 DNA is TGTGCCAGCAGTTCCTCACGGGCCCATGGCTACACCTTC.

In the case of this clonotype: A much larger clone sits a single nucleotide away, making a read error possible. V and J are TRBV15 and TRBJ2-3; 8 nucleotides agree with TRBD2. Germline loops: CDR1 LNHNV, CDR2 YYDKDF (reference sequence). Trimming removed 4 bases from V and 3 bases from J; junction bases left unmatched: 9. This CDR3 is built from 16 residues. The CDR3 reads CATSIPIAGITDTQYF. As DNA, the CDR3 is TGTGCCACCAGCATACCGATAGCGGGAATTACAGATACGCAGTATTTT.

This clonotype is termed medium-sized. This chain links TRBV12-3 or TRBV12-4 with TRBJ2-7; 14 bases line up with TRBD2. The trim removed 6 bases at V and 6 bases at J, leaving 4 bases unmatched. This CDR3 is 14 amino acids long. The CDR3 loop reads CASRRTSGRREQYF. CDR3 DNA: TGTGCCAGCAGACGGACTAGCGGGAGGCGCGAGCAGTACTTC.

The chain carries TRBV9 and TRBJ2-1; 10 nucleotides agree with TRBD2. The CDR3 contains 16 residues. The germline CDR1 and CDR2 sequences are SGDLS and YYNGEE. V dropped 1 base and J dropped 8; count of bases not matched to a gene: 9. The CDR3 DNA reads as TGTGCCAGCAGCGTAAATTTCCTAGCGGGAGAAGATGAGCAGTTCTTC. Its protein is CASSVNFLAGEDEQFF.

This clonotype is labeled medium-sized (0.01 to 0.1%). The rearrangement joins TRBV4-2 to TRBJ2-7; TRBD2 matches at 8 bases. The CDR3 is made up of 16 amino acids. Losses at the gene ends were 5 bases for V and 0 bases for J; bases not matched to a gene: 9. CDR1 and CDR2 (germline): LGHNA, YNFKEQ. CDR3 region: CASSGAWSGSSYEQYF. The CDR3 DNA follows: TGTGCCAGCAGCGGGGCGTGGAGCGGGAGCTCCTACGAGCAGTACTTC.

This clonotype is medium-sized (0.01 to 0.1%) by share. This chain links TRBV4-1 with TRBJ2-7, with TRBD2 identical over 10 bases. Trimming at V came to 1 base and at J to 1 base, leaving 16 bases not matched to a gene. This CDR3 comprises 20 residues. The germline V gene has CDR1 MGHRA and CDR2 YSYEKL. The CDR3 is CASSQGYSPPSGSESYEQYF. The CDR3 region has the DNA TGCGCCAGCAGCCAAGGATACTCCCCTCCTAGCGGGAGTGAGTCCTACGAGCAGTACTTC.

This clonotype ranks as medium-sized. The gene calls are TRBV27 and TRBJ2-2; TRBD2 agrees at 10 bases. CDR1 and CDR2 from the germline V gene are MNHEY and SMNVEV (reference sequence). The J segment lost 4 bases and the V segment lost 1 base, leaving 6 bases of the junction unmatched. The CDR3 has 17 residues. The DNA of the CDR3 is TGTGCCAGCAGTTTATACCCTAGCGGGAGTCTCACCGGGGAGCTGTTTTTT. Protein product: CASSLYPSGSLTGELFF.

By share, this clonotype counts as medium-sized. This rearrangement joins TRBV5-1 to TRBJ2-7; D is unresolved. Germline values: CDR1 SGHRS, CDR2 YFSETQ. This CDR3 is built from 15 residues. V dropped 0 bases and J dropped 0 bases, with 10 bases sitting between them. The CDR3: CASSLADANSYEQYF. CDR3 nucleotides: TGCGCCAGCAGCTTGGCCGACGCCAACTCCTACGAGCAGTACTTC.

This clonotype was found a few times. The J gene is TRBJ1-1, the V gene TRBV6-1; D is perhaps TRBD1 (6 bases). Germline values: CDR1 MNHNS, CDR2 SASEGT. The ends were cut back, 4 bases at V and 5 bases at J, with 17 bases in the middle. The CDR3 totals 15 residues. CDR3 nucleotide sequence: TGTGCCAGCAGTGCCCCAGGGGCGTCGCGGACTGAAGCTTTCTTT. Amino acids: CASSAPGASRTEAFF.

By share of the sample, this clonotype is medium-sized. The rearrangement uses TRBV13 and TRBJ1-5; unclear D gene. CDR1 and CDR2 (germline): PRHDT, FYEKMQ (reference sequence). This CDR3 comprises 16 residues. Trimming removed 0 bases at V and 2 bases at J, with 11 bases between. CDR3 protein: CASSLGYGYGNQPQHF. In DNA, the CDR3 is TGTGCCAGCAGCTTAGGCTATGGGTATGGCAATCAGCCCCAGCATTTT.

This clonotype was seen at least ten times. The chain links TRBV5-4 to TRBJ2-7; 10 nucleotides agree with TRBD2. Germline CDR1 and CDR2: SGHNT and YYREEE (reference sequence). This CDR3 comprises 15 residues. V shed 4 bases, J shed 6 bases, and the junction held 10 bases outside the gene matches. The CDR3 DNA reads as TGTGCCAGCAGCCTAGCGGGAGTTGTGCAGGGCGAGCAGTACTTC. It yields the protein CASSLAGVVQGEQYF.

Within the sample, this clonotype is medium-sized (0.01 to 0.1%). The V and J genes are TRBV27 and TRBJ2-2, with no clear D. Trimming shortened V by 3 bases and J by 2 bases, and 16 bases separated the two germline ends. CDR3 length: 17 amino acids. Per germline, CDR1 MNHEY and CDR2 SMNVEV (reference sequence). CDR3 residues: CASSFVGVWENTGELFF. The CDR3 DNA sequence: TGTGCCAGCAGTTTCGTGGGCGTCTGGGAAAACACCGGGGAGCTGTTTTTT.

This clonotype was recorded many times. The V call is TRBV19, the J call TRBJ2-1, with 7 bases lining up with TRBD2. The ends lost 0 bases at V and 7 bases at J; junction bases unmatched: 9. Germline assignment: CDR1 LNHDA and CDR2 SQIVND (reference sequence). The CDR3 is 16 residues long. CDR3 region: CASSIDGTTRGNEQFF. CDR3 DNA sequence: TGTGCCAGTAGTATAGATGGGACTACCCGAGGGAATGAGCAGTTCTTC.

This clonotype was observed a few times. J is TRBJ1-1 and V is TRBV7-9; 7 bases align to TRBD1. J gave up 4 bases and V 5 bases, and 16 bases lay outside the gene matches. The CDR3 is 17 amino acids. Germline V CDR1 and CDR2: SEHNR, FQNEAQ (reference sequence). The CDR3 loop is CASSPRTREGAGTEAFF. CDR3 nucleotide sequence: TGTGCCAGCAGCCCCAGGACAAGGGAGGGGGCGGGCACTGAAGCTTTCTTT.